The rows below give T cell receptor beta chains drawn from one sample of a study of blood T cells in healthy people across ages. MiXCR was run by TCRdb on the 5' RACE reads, yielding one entry per CDR3 protein. The table has more than 1 million distinct CDR3 sequences, over 35% seen once. The sequenced sample was blood. All receptors come from a woman aged 60-70 years in good health. Each CDR3 is given without its conserved first and last residue. The size field is filled for only some rows; it gives once, few, many or a size class.

v_gene,abundance,CDR3aa
TRBV28,-,ASSSPVETQY
TRBV5-8,-,ASSGGQRDQPQH
TRBV27,few,ASSERRGLDEQY
TRBV7-2,-,ASSLAARGLQETQY
TRBV29-1,-,SVARGSNQPQH
TRBV5-1,-,ASSADRETYNEQY
TRBV12-3/TRBV12-4,-,ASSSRTKAEAF
TRBV6-2/TRBV6-3,few,ASSPGLWGYT
TRBV20-1,-,SARDGLLNTEAF
TRBV13,once,ASSFRPYNEQY
TRBV30,-,AWSPGRDETQY
TRBV5-1,-,ASSSLAGVPGEQY
TRBV4-1,-,ASSQESFGTGMF
TRBV20-1,few,SAQPLAGGLLRDEQF
TRBV18,-,ASSTPRPPYEQY
TRBV9,once,ASSVGPGGSPLNEQF
TRBV18,-,ASSPGLATIRNEQF
TRBV5-1,many,ASSVALMDEQF
TRBV15,-,ATTLRGGLSTDTQY
TRBV19,once,ASKDWGTDTQY
TRBV10-2,many,ASKEVLSSYNEQF
TRBV20-1,-,SASGAYEQY
TRBV28,few,ASTQNYEQY
TRBV7-9,few,ASSLRGSHTDTQY
TRBV20-1,few,SARDLKREGGQETQY
TRBV4-1,-,ASSQELATANYGYT
TRBV27,-,ASSRRGGTYEQY
TRBV7-2,-,ASSQNPQGATNEKLF